This TCR beta chain was captured by sequencing in a study of T cells after yellow fever vaccination (dated by TCRdb to between 2018 and 2021). With respect to the entire study: The SMART-Seq v4 Ultra Low Input RNA kit was used to prepare libraries from fractions with low cell numbers. To follow T-cell clones before and after both primary and booster YFV17D yellow fever vaccination, bulk TCR alpha and beta repertoires underwent longitudinal sequencing. Two healthy male donors, one aged 18 to 29 and one aged 30 to 39 years, were included in the cohort. Blood samples were taken at several timepoints before and after primary and secondary immunization, and bulk PBMC replicates and cell subsets were isolated.

The investigation overall reported the following: Most clones expanded after primary vaccination were re-detected after the booster (around 96% of CD4 and around 86% of CD8), suggesting broad memory maintenance. The secondary T-cell response was found to be weaker but faster than the primary response, with a peak reached on day 5 rather than on day 15. FACS-sorted repertoires could contain abundant contaminating clonotypes from the bulk population, so computational filtering was required. Only a couple of donors were included in the study, so the extent to which the findings can be generalized is limited. A small fraction of clonotypes appeared in both the CD4 and CD8 compartments, likely as a result of convergent recombination.

The CDR3 measures 15 amino acids from cysteine to phenylalanine. Only the CDR3 portion is preserved as DNA: 45 bases, with reading frame beginning at the first base. CDR1 and CDR2 are drawn from the germline V gene: SGHAT, FQNNGV. V loses 5 bases, J loses 0 bases, and the germline ends lie 11 bases apart. The treatment or condition label of this sample denotes: live attenuated yellow fever vaccine strain. Two biological replicates of bulk PBMCs were collected at each blood-draw timepoint. PBMCs were isolated from peripheral blood using a standard Ficoll-Paque protocol. TriZol was used to extract RNA from bulk PBMCs, CD4 and CD8 fractions, and dextramer-positive and dextramer-negative fractions. TCR cDNA was synthesized by 5'RACE template switching, through which a universal primer site and unique molecular identifiers were introduced. Priming for cDNA synthesis came from both the TCR alpha and TCR beta constant segments. Libraries were amplified in two PCR steps, with sample barcodes and sequencing adapters added in the second step. Sequencing of libraries was performed on Illumina HiSeq 2500 (2x100 bp) or NovaSeq (2x150 bp). The authors' pipeline ran thus. Reads were demultiplexed and collapsed into UMI consensus sequences with MIGEC, and V(D)J alignment was performed with MiXCR. Using edgeR on replicate PBMC samples, clonotypes were called vaccine-responding if FDR was below 0.01 and the log2 fold change was above 5 up to day 15. Each bulk clonotype received a CD4 or CD8 identity based on whether the sequenced CD4 or CD8 repertoire contained that clonotype at higher abundance. In-frame beta chains were kept once TCRdb had trimmed the public reads at Q25 with fastp and called clones with MiXCR. Identical CDR3 proteins give one entry, which carries the most common genes and DNA. TCRdb's processing, not the authors' own work, is the source of the V and J calls. The sample table holds more than 350,000 distinct CDR3 sequences, of which around 10% were seen once. The ten most abundant clones make up 18% of the sample.

About this clonotype: Its specific antigen is unknown. No qualities accompany the bases; no much larger clone lies one base away.

This TCR came from a man aged 18 to 29 who received the YFV17D yellow fever vaccine. The specimen comprised PBMCs, sampled on the day of the first yellow fever vaccination. This receptor chain uses TRBV11-2 and TRBJ1-3, and the D gene may be TRBD1, 5 bases matching. CDR3 loop: CASSQGRHSGNTIYF. The sequenced DNA is TGTGCCAGCAGCCAGGGACGGCACTCTGGAAACACCATATATTTT.